These 24 T cell receptor beta chains originate from one sample sequenced in a study of blood T cell repertoires in COVID-19. The data were produced by immunoSEQ multiplex PCR, yet TCRdb's version contains in-frame clones alone and is incomplete. The sample records some 290,000 clones, about 88% being singletons. The sample was peripheral blood. Receptors were obtained from a woman aged 30 to 39 with COVID-19, enrolled during active disease.

This chain links TRBV30 with TRBJ1-2; D remains ambiguous. V lost 2 bases and J 2 bases, leaving 12 bases between the germline ends. Germline loops: CDR1 GTSNPN, CDR2 SVGIG (reference sequence). This CDR3 is 14 amino acids long. The CDR3 here is CAWSLGWENYGYTF. CDR3 nucleotide sequence: TGTGCCTGGAGTCTGGGATGGGAGAACTATGGCTACACCTTC.

This clone was counted between two and nine times. The rearrangement joins TRBV19 to TRBJ2-7, with D maybe TRBD2 (6 bases). Germline lookup yields CDR1 LNHDA and CDR2 SQIVND (reference sequence). This CDR3 is 13 amino acids long. Trimming left V 5 bases short and J 2 bases short, with 10 bases between. This CDR3 reads CASSETGAYEQYF. The CDR3 nucleotides read TGTGCCAGTAGTGAAACGGGGGCCTACGAGCAGTACTTC.

In this sample, this clone turned up once. This chain connects TRBV6-5 to TRBJ1-2, with 11 bases aligning to TRBD1. The ends lost 7 bases at V and 7 bases at J; junction bases unmatched: 11. The CDR3 covers 15 residues. Germline CDR1 and CDR2: MNHEY and SVGAGI. The chain's CDR3 is CASIWTGGETAGYTF. Written as DNA, the CDR3 is TGTGCCAGCATTTGGACAGGGGGCGAAACTGCTGGCTACACCTTC.

The CDR3 bases are TGTGCCAGCAGAGCGTACAGGGTCGAGGCCTATAATTCACCCCTCCACTTT. Protein sequence: CASRAYRVEAYNSPLHF. The rearrangement uses TRBV28 and TRBJ1-6, with D possibly being TRBD1 (6 bases). Germline V gives CDR1 MDHEN, CDR2 SYDVKM. V was clipped by 6 bases and J by 2 bases, with 17 bases between them. The CDR3 has 17 amino acids. Complete variable domain (other parts from reference TRBV28 and TRBJ1-6): DVKVTQSSRYLVKRTGEKVFLECVQDMDHENMFWYRQDPGLGLRLIYFSYDVKMKEKGDIPEGYSVSREKKERFSLILESASTNQTSMYLCASRAYRVEAYNSPLHFGNGTRLTVT.

The genes are TRBV2 and TRBJ1-5; D gene unclear. CDR1 is SNHLY, CDR2 FYNNEI, per germline. V dropped 7 bases and J dropped 4 bases, with 8 bases sitting between them. This CDR3 comprises 12 residues. CDR3 amino acids: CASTGGNQPQHF. The DNA of the CDR3 is TGTGCCAGCACAGGAGGTAATCAGCCCCAGCATTTT.

V gene TRBV28 combines with J gene TRBJ1-1; possible D gene TRBD1, 5 bases. Trimming pared 5 bases from V and 1 base from J, leaving 14 bases between. The CDR3 length is 15 residues. CDR1 is MDHEN and CDR2 is SYDVKM in the germline V gene. The CDR3 DNA reads as TGTGCCAGCAGTCCGCGCGGGGCAGGGAACACTGAAGCTTTCTTT. It specifies CASSPRGAGNTEAFF.

The chain joins TRBV6-5 to TRBJ2-1; D is possibly TRBD2 (5 bases). This CDR3 region has 15 residues. Germline V CDR1 and CDR2: MNHEY, SVGAGI. Trimming shortened V by 8 bases and J by 10 bases, and 24 bases separated the two germline ends. DNA for the CDR3: TGTGCCAGCCCCCCCCCGCGGGTGCCCGTCATGGAGCAGTTCTTC. It encodes CASPPPRVPVMEQFF.

To note about this clone: Other DNA sequences of this sample code for an identical CDR3. The V and J genes are TRBV5-1 and TRBJ1-5; D unresolved. Germline values: CDR1 SGHRS, CDR2 YFSETQ. The CDR3 runs 13 residues. The V end lost 4 bases, the J end lost 1 base, and 6 bases lay between the germline ends. CDR3 coding DNA: TGCGCCAGCAGCCTAGACAGCAATCAGCCCCAGCATTTT. Protein product: CASSLDSNQPQHF.

The genes are TRBV9 and TRBJ2-5; D may be TRBD2 (7 bases). Trimming stripped 0 bases from V and 5 bases from J, with 20 bases between. The CDR3 spans 17 residues. Germline CDR1 SGDLS, CDR2 YYNGEE. CDR3 coding DNA: TGTGCCAGCAGCGTAGCTTCCGGGGGCGGGAGTGGGGAGACCCAGTACTTC. Protein: CASSVASGGGSGETQYF.

The rearrangement uses TRBV7-3 and TRBJ2-3; the match to TRBD2 covers 7 bases. The CDR3 loop spans 17 amino acids. V lost 0 bases to trimming and J lost 0 bases; unmatched junction nucleotides: 6. Germline-derived CDR1 and CDR2 are SGHTA and FQGTGA. CDR3 protein: CASSLTLSGTSTDTQYF. The CDR3 DNA reads as TGTGCCAGCAGCTTAACCCTGAGCGGGACCAGCACAGATACGCAGTATTTT.

The chain employs TRBV19 and TRBJ1-6, with TRBD1 identical over 7 bases. Germline assignment: CDR1 LNHDA and CDR2 SQIVND (reference sequence). Unmatched junction bases numbered 5, after V lost 2 bases and J lost 7 bases. This CDR3 has 15 amino acids. CDR3 region: CASSIKTGRNSPLHF. The CDR3, as DNA: TGTGCCAGTAGTATAAAGACAGGGAGGAATTCACCCCTCCACTTT.

The chain recombines TRBV9 with TRBJ2-7; 10 nucleotides line up with TRBD2. V lost 0 bases, J lost 7 bases, and 10 bases stayed unmatched. Germline values: CDR1 SGDLS, CDR2 YYNGEE. The CDR3 runs to 16 residues. The chain's CDR3 is CASSVASGRAYGEQYF. The DNA of the CDR3 is TGTGCCAGCAGCGTAGCCAGCGGGAGGGCCTACGGGGAGCAGTACTTC. Looking up the rest from reference TRBV9 and TRBJ2-7 gives the full variable domain: DSGVTQTPKHLITATGQRVTLRCSPRSGDLSVYWYQQSLDQGLQFLIQYYNGEERAKGNILERFSAQQFPDLHSELNLSSLELGDSALYFCASSVASGRAYGEQYFGPGTRLTVT.

The chain links TRBV5-1 to TRBJ1-4; a weak D match, TRBD1 (6 bases). The CDR3 extends over 15 amino acids. CDR1 SGHRS and CDR2 YFSETQ come from the germline V gene. V shed 1 base and J shed 8 bases, with 15 bases lying between them. CDR3 bases: TGCGCCAGCAGCTTGCGGGGGGCAGTGGAAGAAAAACTGTTTTTT. It is translated as CASSLRGAVEEKLFF.

The CDR3 here is CASSYTQTGELFF. CDR3 nucleotide sequence: TGTGCCAGTAGTTACACGCAGACCGGGGAGCTGTTTTTT. The chain is built from TRBV19 and TRBJ2-2, with D hard to call. This CDR3 is built from 13 residues. V gave up 5 bases and J gave up 5 bases, with 9 bases separating them. Germline V lookup: CDR1 LNHDA, CDR2 SQIVND (reference sequence).

The gene calls are TRBV4-1 and TRBJ1-5; possible D gene TRBD1, 5 bases. Trimming pared 3 bases from V and 0 bases from J, leaving 12 bases between. CDR3 size: 16 residues. Germline V gene sequence: CDR1 MGHRA, CDR2 YSYEKL. The CDR3 loop is CASSHAPGGSNQPQHF. The CDR3 bases are TGCGCCAGCAGCCACGCTCCGGGGGGTAGCAATCAGCCCCAGCATTTT.

The count of this clone is one. The chain carries TRBV6-5 and TRBJ2-7; maybe TRBD2 (5 bases). The CDR3 extends over 14 amino acids. The germline CDR1 and CDR2 sequences are MNHEY and SVGAGI. V was trimmed by 0 bases and J by 4 bases, leaving 10 bases between them. CDR3 nucleotide sequence: TGTGCCAGCAGTTACTCGAGGGCCGGATACGAGCAGTACTTC. It yields the protein CASSYSRAGYEQYF.

The chain uses TRBV28 and TRBJ2-7, with 11 bases lining up with TRBD1. J gave up 2 bases and V 6 bases, and 3 bases lay outside the gene matches. The CDR3 length is 14 residues. Germline V gene lookup returns CDR1 MDHEN and CDR2 SYDVKM. CDR3 residues: CASSPGQGAYEQYF. CDR3 in DNA: TGTGCCAGCAGCCCGGGACAGGGGGCCTACGAGCAGTACTTC.

This sequence joins TRBV3-1 (or the pseudogene TRBV3-2) and TRBJ2-3; 8 bases align to TRBD2. V shed 4 bases, J shed 3 bases, and the junction held 6 bases outside the gene matches. Germline lookup yields CDR1 LGHDT and CDR2 YNNKEL (reference sequence). This CDR3 spans 15 amino acids. The CDR3 spells CASSPPGGVTDTQYF. The CDR3 coding sequence is TGTGCCAGCAGCCCCCCGGGAGGGGTGACAGATACGCAGTATTTT.

The genes are TRBV30 and TRBJ2-7, with a possible D match to TRBD1 (6 bases). Germline CDR1 reads GTSNPN; CDR2 reads SVGIG (reference sequence). Trimming took 2 bases from V and 2 from J, leaving 10 bases between them. The CDR3 is 13 residues long. This CDR3 is CAWSLTGAYEQYF. CDR3 DNA sequence: TGTGCCTGGAGTTTGACAGGCGCCTACGAGCAGTACTTC. Variable domain in full (rest from reference TRBV30 and TRBJ2-7): SQTIHQWPATLVQPVGSPLSLECTVEGTSNPNLYWYRQAAGRGLQLLFYSVGIGQISSEVPQNLSASRPQDRQFILSSKKLLLSDSGFYLCAWSLTGAYEQYFGPGTRLTVT.

The chain recombines TRBV13 with TRBJ1-1; 9 bases are a match to TRBD1. The CDR3 loop spans 15 amino acids. Trimming at V came to 4 bases and at J to 6 bases, leaving 9 bases not matched to a gene. Looked up from germline, CDR1 is PRHDT and CDR2 is FYEKMQ (reference sequence). The CDR3 coding sequence is TGTGCCAGCAGCTCCGGGACAGGGTCGTCGGCTGAAGCTTTCTTT. Amino acids: CASSSGTGSSAEAFF.

This chain uses TRBV5-5 with TRBJ1-5, with 7 bases identical to TRBD1. The CDR3 covers 14 residues. Germline CDR1 SGHKS, CDR2 YYEKEE (reference sequence). V shed 4 bases, J shed 4 bases, and the junction held 5 bases outside the gene matches. CDR3 in DNA: TGTGCCAGCAGCGGAATGACAGGGAATCAGCCCCAGCATTTT. Protein sequence: CASSGMTGNQPQHF.

The J gene is TRBJ2-7, the V gene TRBV5-1; 8 bases line up with TRBD2. The trim removed 4 bases at V and 1 base at J, leaving 10 bases unmatched. The CDR3 totals 16 residues. Germline V gene sequence: CDR1 SGHRS, CDR2 YFSETQ. CDR3 region: CASSLSGTSGSYEQYF. The DNA for the CDR3 is TGCGCCAGCAGCCTCTCCGGGACTAGTGGTTCCTACGAGCAGTACTTC.

The chain employs TRBV5-1 and TRBJ2-7, with 8 bases lining up with TRBD1. The CDR3 is 16 residues long. Per the germline V gene, CDR1 is SGHRS and CDR2 is YFSETQ. V was clipped by 4 bases and J by 2 bases; unmatched bases: 11. The CDR3: CASSTSGGQRTYEQYF. For the CDR3, the DNA is TGCGCCAGCAGCACCTCAGGGGGCCAGAGGACCTACGAGCAGTACTTC.

The chain combines TRBV11-2 with TRBJ2-1, with 11 positions matching TRBD2. This CDR3 has 16 amino acids. J lost 9 bases, V lost 1 base, and 8 bases had no gene match. Germline lookup yields CDR1 SGHAT and CDR2 FQNNGV. The CDR3 DNA reads as TGTGCCAGCAGCTTAGTAGGGACTAGCGGATGGGGTGAGCAGTTCTTC. Translating it yields CASSLVGTSGWGEQFF.